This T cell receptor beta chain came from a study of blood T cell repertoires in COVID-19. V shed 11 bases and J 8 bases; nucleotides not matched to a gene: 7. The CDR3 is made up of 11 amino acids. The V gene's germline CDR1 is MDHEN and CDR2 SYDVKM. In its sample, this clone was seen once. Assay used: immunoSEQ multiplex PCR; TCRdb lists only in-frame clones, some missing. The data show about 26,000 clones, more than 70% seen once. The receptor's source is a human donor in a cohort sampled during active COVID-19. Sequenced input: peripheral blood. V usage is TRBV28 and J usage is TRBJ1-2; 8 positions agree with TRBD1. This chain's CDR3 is CAAQGARGYTF. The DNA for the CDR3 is TGTGCCGCGCAGGGGGCGCGAGGCTACACCTTC.